This is a list of T cell receptor beta chains from one sample in a study of synovial regulatory T cells in juvenile arthritis. Sequencing was performed with immunoSEQ multiplex PCR; in TCRdb, only in-frame clones are kept and a portion is missing. This sample lists 8,000 to 10,000 clones; its ten largest clones have around 0.71%. What was sequenced was Treg cells from blood. The receptors were sampled from a donor between 2 and 29 years old with juvenile idiopathic arthritis. CDR3s include the opening cysteine and the closing phenylalanine or tryptophan. Fields, in order: J gene, V gene, CDR3 protein.

>TRBJ1-1|TRBV10-3
CAISVDTEAFF
>TRBJ1-6|TRBV7-8
CASSLEAAGGSSPLHF
>TRBJ2-3|TRBV2
CASRAGALTDTQYF
>TRBJ1-2|TRBV7-9
CASRQTNYGYTF
>TRBJ1-2|TRBV4-1
CASSQDPSGVQDYGYTF
>TRBJ2-3|TRBV5-1
CASSFGPRLGATDTQYF
>TRBJ1-2|TRBV28
CASSLIETNYGYTF
>TRBJ1-6|TRBV4-3
CASSNYREGNSPLHF
>TRBJ1-4|TRBV4-3
CASSQGTFLALSNEKLFF
>TRBJ2-6|TRBV9
CASSVDPRQGAYSGANVLTF
>TRBJ2-1|TRBV2
CASRLSGTSNEQFF